The entry below describes one TCR beta chain. The target of this receptor is not known. Base-call qualities are not available, and no considerably larger clone is one nucleotide away. Systemically healthy Caucasian individuals from Russia, 39 in total and aged roughly 6 to 100 years, were included as donors. Around 9.9 milliliters of peripheral blood were collected from each donor into EDTA-treated Vacutainer tubes. PBMCs were isolated by Ficoll-Paque density-gradient centrifugation, with at least 6 million obtained per sample. Trizol reagent was used to extract total RNA from the PBMCs, yielding at least 5.5 micrograms per sample. For every donor, an aliquot of PBMCs went through flow cytometry to measure the percentages of naive CD45RAhigh/CD27high T cells. This sample is part of a study of blood T cells in healthy people across ages (dated by TCRdb to between 2015 and 2016). Regarding the research as a whole: In model experiments, template switching captured roughly one uniquely barcoded TCR beta cDNA molecule for every two T cells. The study analyzed two additional independent replicas of 1 million unique cDNA reads from the same blood draw for two donors, one aged 18 to 29 and one aged 80 or older. To avoid experimental bias, donors of different ages were spread randomly across the sequencing lanes. Donors were grouped into four age groups: young (average 16 years), middle-aged (less than 40), aged (roughly 62) and long-lived (just over 80). The study measured age-related changes in TCR beta repertoire diversity using deep sequencing normalized with unique cDNA molecular identifiers. Overall results and qualifications from the work: Estimates of total diversity based on one million sequenced T cells were regarded as lower bounds and as underestimates. The CMV infection status of donors was not known, potentially confounding age-related changes in expanded clonotypes. There was a strong correlation between observed TCR beta diversity and the percentage of naive T cells measured by flow cytometry. As age increased, observed TCR beta diversity per million T cells dropped in a roughly linear way, and a significant reduction was already evident by age around 41. Compared with the aged group, the long-lived group had more naive CD4+ T cells, fewer expanded clones and increased TCR diversity, a pattern suggesting age selection. Because profiling used bulk unsorted PBMCs, naive and antigen-experienced compartments could not be compared conclusively.

The library was prepared using 5' RACE. For sequencing, an Illumina HiSeq 2500 was employed. A second about 7 to 12 cycle PCR used a sample-barcoded 5' primer and a J-beta primer mix. A template-switch 5' adaptor carrying 12 random nucleotides introduced a unique molecular identifier onto each TCR beta cDNA molecule. Each sample yielded at least 2.5 million CDR3-containing paired-end reads. The Mint cDNA synthesis kit, primed by a TRBC-specific oligonucleotide, was used to synthesize first-strand cDNA from all RNA. After uracil-DNA glycosylase treatment, a first 18-cycle PCR used universal primers M1SS and BC2_uni_R on all cDNA. In the source study's methods: For normalization, 1 million high-quality reads were randomly selected from each sample, with every read carrying a distinct molecular identifier. Instead of being binned into consensus sequences, reads with shared molecular identifiers were discarded. MiTCR, set to a Q25 quality threshold and the strictest error-elimination algorithm, was used for CDR3 identification, clonotype clustering and error correction. A nonparametric unseen species model with Euler transformation was used to estimate a lower bound on total TCR beta diversity. TCRdb cleaned the public reads at Q25 with fastp, built clones with MiXCR and kept in-frame beta chains. For every CDR3 protein sequence, its rows merge into one entry that carries the most common genes and DNA. Here the V and J calls rest on TCRdb's processing, not on the authors' analysis. A total of 910,000 or so distinct CDR3 sequences appear in this sample, around 54% of them only once. The top ten clonotypes cover about 21% of the sample.

The CDR3 sequence holds 11 residues, the cysteine and phenylalanine included. Solely the CDR3 DNA is kept, with 33 bases framed from the first base. Germline trimming: 8 bases from V, 4 bases from J; junction bases outside gene matches: 4. From the germline V gene (reference sequence), CDR1 is GTSNPN and CDR2 is SVGIG. The receptor chain draws on TRBV30 and TRBJ2-5, with 7 bases aligning to TRBD1. This sequence originates from a woman aged 55-70 years in good health. Sequenced: blood. The sequenced DNA is TGTGCCGGGGACAGCGGAGAGACCCAGTACTTC. The translation is CAGDSGETQYF.